Listed below are T cell receptor beta chains from one sample, sequenced in a study of shared clonotypes between healthy human individuals. Only in-frame clones appear in the TCRdb table, and some are missing; sequencing was by immunoSEQ multiplex PCR. The data contain around 940,000 clones, about three quarters of them singletons. Sequenced: memory CD4+ T cells sorted from blood. These TCRs come from a man aged 18 to 35 in good health. The CDR3 runs from the conserved cysteine through the conserved F or W. The D gene is left open where the match is weak. Clone size is stated in some rows and not others, as once, few, many or a class when expanded.

clone size: NA; V gene: TRBV5-6; D gene: NA; J gene: TRBJ1-2; CDR3 protein: CASSSTYRDYGYTF; CDR3 DNA: TGTGCCAGCAGCTCGACCTACAGGGACTATGGCTACACCTTC
clone size: NA; V gene: TRBV5-8; D gene: TRBD1; J gene: TRBJ1-5; CDR3 protein: CASSTDRGHNQPQHF; CDR3 DNA: TGTGCCAGCAGCACGGACAGGGGGCATAATCAGCCCCAGCATTTT
clone size: NA; V gene: TRBV5-1; D gene: TRBD2; J gene: TRBJ2-3; CDR3 protein: CASSLAGRSGDTQYF; CDR3 DNA: TGCGCCAGCAGCTTGGCCGGGAGGTCGGGGGATACGCAGTATTTT
clone size: NA; V gene: TRBV6-5; D gene: NA; J gene: TRBJ2-3; CDR3 protein: CASSLTPGSTDTQYF; CDR3 DNA: TGTGCCAGCAGTTTGACACCCGGGAGCACAGATACGCAGTATTTT
clone size: once; V gene: TRBV29-1; D gene: TRBD1; J gene: TRBJ1-1; CDR3 protein: CSVIYQGAKSEAFF; CDR3 DNA: TGCAGCGTGATTTATCAGGGGGCAAAGTCTGAAGCTTTCTTT
clone size: NA; V gene: TRBV5-1; D gene: NA; J gene: TRBJ2-5; CDR3 protein: CASSLAGDTVGETQYF; CDR3 DNA: TGCGCCAGCAGCTTGGCCGGAGATACAGTTGGGGAGACCCAGTACTTC
clone size: once; V gene: TRBV10-2; D gene: NA; J gene: TRBJ1-1; CDR3 protein: CASRVGGTEAFF; CDR3 DNA: TGCGCCAGCAGGGTAGGGGGCACTGAAGCTTTCTTT
clone size: NA; V gene: TRBV25-1; D gene: NA; J gene: TRBJ1-2; CDR3 protein: CATQYASGYTF; CDR3 DNA: TGTGCCACCCAGTACGCGTCCGGCTACACCTTC
clone size: NA; V gene: TRBV5-6; D gene: NA; J gene: TRBJ1-2; CDR3 protein: CASRVIGAGYTF; CDR3 DNA: TGTGCCAGCAGGGTGATAGGGGCAGGCTACACCTTC
clone size: once; V gene: TRBV5-4; D gene: TRBD2; J gene: TRBJ2-5; CDR3 protein: CASSLVAGTQETQYF; CDR3 DNA: TGTGCCAGCAGCTTGGTAGCGGGAACCCAAGAGACCCAGTACTTC
clone size: NA; V gene: TRBV30; D gene: TRBD2; J gene: TRBJ2-1; CDR3 protein: CAWGSGGFGDEQFF; CDR3 DNA: TGTGCCTGGGGTAGCGGGGGGTTCGGCGATGAGCAGTTCTTC
clone size: few; V gene: TRBV4-3; D gene: TRBD2; J gene: TRBJ2-3; CDR3 protein: CASSPLAGNTDTQYF; CDR3 DNA: TGCGCCAGCAGCCCATTAGCGGGGAACACAGATACGCAGTATTTT
clone size: NA; V gene: TRBV7-2; D gene: NA; J gene: TRBJ2-7; CDR3 protein: CASSLTGRLEQYF; CDR3 DNA: TGTGCCAGCAGCTTAACGGGCAGGCTCGAGCAGTACTTC
clone size: NA; V gene: TRBV7-9; D gene: TRBD2; J gene: TRBJ2-5; CDR3 protein: CASSATSGREETQYF; CDR3 DNA: TGTGCCAGCAGCGCGACTAGCGGGAGGGAAGAGACCCAGTACTTC
clone size: NA; V gene: TRBV10-1; D gene: NA; J gene: TRBJ2-2; CDR3 protein: CASRGIVRNTGELFF; CDR3 DNA: TGCGCCAGCAGGGGGATAGTAAGGAACACCGGGGAGCTGTTTTTT
clone size: NA; V gene: TRBV6-5; D gene: NA; J gene: TRBJ1-4; CDR3 protein: CASSGGALANEKLFF; CDR3 DNA: TGTGCCAGCAGTGGGGGGGCCTTAGCTAATGAAAAACTGTTTTTT
clone size: NA; V gene: TRBV5-1; D gene: NA; J gene: TRBJ1-3; CDR3 protein: CASSLKSAAGGNTIYF; CDR3 DNA: TGCGCCAGCAGCTTGAAATCTGCGGCAGGGGGAAACACCATATATTTT
clone size: NA; V gene: TRBV27; D gene: NA; J gene: TRBJ2-5; CDR3 protein: CASSLGKAGPRRTQYF; CDR3 DNA: TGTGCCAGCAGTTTAGGCAAAGCAGGGCCAAGGAGGACCCAGTACTTC
clone size: few; V gene: TRBV9; D gene: TRBD2; J gene: TRBJ2-1; CDR3 protein: CASSPSGTRSEQFF; CDR3 DNA: TGTGCCAGCAGCCCATCAGGGACTAGAAGTGAGCAGTTCTTC
clone size: NA; V gene: TRBV5-4; D gene: TRBD1; J gene: TRBJ2-6; CDR3 protein: CASSSDRDPGANVLTF; CDR3 DNA: TGTGCCAGCAGCTCAGACAGGGATCCTGGGGCCAACGTCCTGACTTTC
clone size: NA; V gene: TRBV2; D gene: NA; J gene: TRBJ1-1; CDR3 protein: CASNPATEAFF; CDR3 DNA: TGTGCCAGCAATCCCGCAACGGAAGCTTTCTTT
clone size: NA; V gene: TRBV28; D gene: NA; J gene: TRBJ1-6; CDR3 protein: CASSLADRSYNSPLHF; CDR3 DNA: TGTGCCAGCAGTTTAGCGGACCGCTCCTATAATTCACCCCTCCACTTT
clone size: NA; V gene: TRBV6-5; D gene: TRBD1; J gene: TRBJ2-7; CDR3 protein: CASKDRGTYEQYF; CDR3 DNA: TGTGCCAGCAAAGACAGGGGTACCTACGAGCAGTACTTC
clone size: NA; V gene: TRBV5-1; D gene: NA; J gene: TRBJ1-1; CDR3 protein: CASSPTENTEAFF; CDR3 DNA: TGCGCCAGCAGCCCGACAGAGAACACTGAAGCTTTCTTT
clone size: once; V gene: TRBV28; D gene: TRBD1; J gene: TRBJ1-1; CDR3 protein: CASSPGTGSRFLTEAFF; CDR3 DNA: TGTGCCAGCAGTCCCGGGACAGGGTCAAGATTTCTCACTGAAGCTTTCTTT
clone size: NA; V gene: TRBV19; D gene: TRBD1; J gene: TRBJ1-5; CDR3 protein: CASSIKGAGQPQHF; CDR3 DNA: TGTGCCAGTAGTATCAAGGGGGCCGGGCAGCCCCAGCATTTT
clone size: NA; V gene: TRBV5-1; D gene: NA; J gene: TRBJ2-2; CDR3 protein: CASGIQGNTGELFF; CDR3 DNA: TGCGCCAGCGGTATACAGGGTAACACCGGGGAGCTGTTTTTT
clone size: NA; V gene: TRBV5-1; D gene: TRBD2; J gene: TRBJ2-7; CDR3 protein: CASSLGREGIEQYF; CDR3 DNA: TGCGCCAGCAGCTTGGGCCGGGAGGGGATCGAGCAGTACTTC
clone size: once; V gene: TRBV5-8; D gene: NA; J gene: TRBJ1-5; CDR3 protein: CASSLAVAPGPQHF; CDR3 DNA: TGTGCCAGCAGCTTGGCGGTGGCCCCAGGGCCCCAGCATTTT
clone size: NA; V gene: TRBV10-1; D gene: NA; J gene: TRBJ1-4; CDR3 protein: CASSAQRWYRYNEKLFF; CDR3 DNA: TGCGCCAGCAGTGCACAAAGATGGTACCGGTATAATGAAAAACTGTTTTTT
clone size: few; V gene: TRBV7-2; D gene: TRBD1; J gene: TRBJ1-1; CDR3 protein: CASSLAGTGGEAFF; CDR3 DNA: TGTGCCAGCAGCTTAGCTGGGACAGGAGGTGAAGCTTTCTTT
clone size: NA; V gene: TRBV19; D gene: TRBD2; J gene: TRBJ2-3; CDR3 protein: CASSMGTSGTSTDTQYF; CDR3 DNA: TGTGCCAGTAGTATGGGTACTAGCGGAACTAGCACAGATACGCAGTATTTT
clone size: NA; V gene: TRBV2; D gene: NA; J gene: TRBJ2-4; CDR3 protein: CASNQLAKNIQYF; CDR3 DNA: TGTGCCAGCAACCAACTAGCCAAAAACATTCAGTACTTC
clone size: few; V gene: TRBV6-6; D gene: TRBD1; J gene: TRBJ2-1; CDR3 protein: CASSRQGHSYNEQFF; CDR3 DNA: TGTGCCAGCAGCCGACAGGGCCACTCCTACAATGAGCAGTTCTTC
clone size: NA; V gene: TRBV28; D gene: NA; J gene: TRBJ2-6; CDR3 protein: CASSLNRVLGANVLTF; CDR3 DNA: TGTGCCAGCAGTTTAAACAGGGTTCTCGGGGCCAACGTCCTGACTTTC
clone size: NA; V gene: TRBV6-1; D gene: NA; J gene: TRBJ1-5; CDR3 protein: CASSIQDGNQPQHF; CDR3 DNA: TGTGCCAGCAGTATCCAGGACGGCAATCAGCCCCAGCATTTT
clone size: NA; V gene: TRBV5-1; D gene: NA; J gene: TRBJ2-1; CDR3 protein: CASSGPGYNEQFF; CDR3 DNA: TGCGCCAGCAGCGGACCGGGGTACAATGAGCAGTTCTTC
clone size: NA; V gene: TRBV6-1; D gene: TRBD1; J gene: TRBJ1-6; CDR3 protein: CATDRDYNSPLHF; CDR3 DNA: TGTGCCACCGACAGGGACTATAATTCACCCCTCCACTTT
clone size: NA; V gene: TRBV4-2; D gene: TRBD2; J gene: TRBJ2-7; CDR3 protein: CASSHAWAGDYEQYF; CDR3 DNA: TGTGCCAGCAGCCATGCCTGGGCGGGGGACTACGAGCAGTACTTC
clone size: NA; V gene: TRBV5-1; D gene: NA; J gene: TRBJ1-2; CDR3 protein: CASSLSRVNYGYTF; CDR3 DNA: TGCGCCAGCAGCTTGAGCAGGGTTAACTATGGCTACACCTTC
clone size: NA; V gene: TRBV7-9; D gene: NA; J gene: TRBJ1-1; CDR3 protein: CASTPTMDRLNTEAFF; CDR3 DNA: TGTGCCAGCACCCCCACCATGGACAGACTGAACACTGAAGCTTTCTTT
clone size: once; V gene: TRBV2; D gene: NA; J gene: TRBJ2-1; CDR3 protein: CASNPRGTRGVNEQFF; CDR3 DNA: TGTGCCAGCAATCCGCGAGGGACAAGAGGCGTCAATGAGCAGTTCTTC
clone size: NA; V gene: TRBV11-2; D gene: TRBD1; J gene: TRBJ1-4; CDR3 protein: CASSFTGGGSTNEKLFF; CDR3 DNA: TGTGCCAGCAGCTTCACAGGGGGCGGGTCAACTAATGAAAAACTGTTTTTT
clone size: many; V gene: TRBV7-2; D gene: TRBD2; J gene: TRBJ2-7; CDR3 protein: CASSLSGGQTYEQYF; CDR3 DNA: TGTGCCAGCAGCCTTAGCGGGGGCCAAACCTACGAGCAGTACTTC
clone size: NA; V gene: TRBV5-1; D gene: TRBD2; J gene: TRBJ2-3; CDR3 protein: CASRTSGTDTQYF; CDR3 DNA: TGCGCCAGCCGGACTAGCGGCACAGATACGCAGTATTTT
clone size: NA; V gene: TRBV5-6; D gene: NA; J gene: TRBJ2-2; CDR3 protein: CASSITPGATGELFF; CDR3 DNA: TGTGCCAGCAGCATTACTCCCGGGGCCACCGGGGAGCTGTTTTTT
clone size: NA; V gene: TRBV7-9; D gene: NA; J gene: TRBJ2-6; CDR3 protein: CASSRVSSGANVLTF; CDR3 DNA: TGTGCCAGCAGCCGCGTGAGCTCTGGGGCCAACGTCCTGACTTTC
clone size: once; V gene: TRBV7-9; D gene: NA; J gene: TRBJ2-3; CDR3 protein: CASGRRADTQYF; CDR3 DNA: TGTGCCAGCGGTCGCAGGGCGGATACGCAGTATTTT
clone size: NA; V gene: TRBV7-2; D gene: TRBD2; J gene: TRBJ2-5; CDR3 protein: CASSLDSGTSGKETQYF; CDR3 DNA: TGTGCCAGCAGCCTCGATTCCGGGACTAGCGGGAAAGAGACCCAGTACTTC
clone size: once; V gene: TRBV4-1; D gene: NA; J gene: TRBJ2-5; CDR3 protein: CASSQANRLQTKQETQYF; CDR3 DNA: TGCGCCAGCAGCCAAGCAAACCGCCTACAAACCAAACAAGAGACCCAGTACTTC
clone size: NA; V gene: TRBV7-9; D gene: NA; J gene: TRBJ2-1; CDR3 protein: CASSSSVTSRREQFF; CDR3 DNA: TGTGCCAGCAGCTCCAGCGTCACTAGCCGACGTGAGCAGTTCTTC
clone size: NA; V gene: TRBV5-1; D gene: TRBD1; J gene: TRBJ2-5; CDR3 protein: CASSSGQGGQETQYF; CDR3 DNA: TGCGCCAGCAGCTCCGGACAGGGCGGCCAAGAGACCCAGTACTTC